Each of the 2 T cell receptor beta chains below was sequenced from the same sample in a study of control samples from healthy donors and cancer patients. TCRdb's table, derived via immunoSEQ multiplex PCR, lists solely in-frame clones and lacks some. The sample records 130,000 or so clones, around 89% being singletons. Sequencing was done on a sample of blood. These receptors were obtained from a man aged 50-59 years in good health.

The chain has TRBV30 and TRBJ2-7; D gene unclear. Per the germline V gene, CDR1 is GTSNPN and CDR2 is SVGIG (reference sequence). Trimming removed 0 bases from V and 6 bases from J, with 12 bases in between. The CDR3 contains 13 residues. In DNA, the CDR3 is TGTGCCTGGAGTGTAGTGGGGTATAGCGAGCAGTACTTC. This encodes CAWSVVGYSEQYF.

Points on this clone: The identical CDR3 is also encoded by other nucleotide sequences in the sample. This chain links TRBV30 with TRBJ1-3; D uncertain. Looked up from germline, CDR1 is GTSNPN and CDR2 is SVGIG (reference sequence). This CDR3 has 13 residues. The V end lost 2 bases, the J end lost 2 bases, and 7 bases lay between the germline ends. The CDR3 loop reads CAWSLGPGNTIYF. The CDR3 DNA follows: TGTGCCTGGAGTTTAGGACCTGGAAACACCATATATTTT.